One sample yielded the 10 T cell receptor beta chains listed below, sequenced in a study of cytomegalovirus exposure and HLA in healthy donors. PCR amplification relied on 60 Vbeta primers (plus 13 Jbeta primers). TCRdb's copy holds only in-frame clones and misses some; the assay was immunoSEQ multiplex PCR. In the table there are under 200,000 clones, over 70% of which are singletons. The material sequenced was PBMCs. Source of these receptors: a male donor in good health and CMV-seropositive.

The rearrangement joins TRBV19 to TRBJ2-3; 7 nucleotides agree with TRBD1. CDR1 and CDR2 (germline): LNHDA, SQIVND (reference sequence). V shed 3 bases and J 2 bases; nucleotides not matched to a gene: 5. The CDR3 is 15 amino acids. DNA of the CDR3: TGTGCCAGTAGTATGAGGGACAGCCACACAGATACGCAGTATTTT. This gives the protein CASSMRDSHTDTQYF.

This clone was seen only a few times. The chain recombines TRBV5-1 with TRBJ1-1, with no clear D. The CDR3 is made up of 14 amino acids. The germline gives CDR1 SGHRS, CDR2 YFSETQ. Deletions cut 0 bases from V and 3 bases from J, with 9 bases between. CDR3 loop: CASSLDSEYTEAFF. As DNA, the CDR3 is TGCGCCAGCAGCTTGGACTCGGAGTACACTGAAGCTTTCTTT. The full variable domain, rest sourced from reference TRBV5-1 and TRBJ1-1, is KAGVTQTPRYLIKTRGQQVTLSCSPISGHRSVSWYQQTPGQGLQFLFEYFSETQRNKGNFPGRFSGRQFSNSRSEMNVSTLELGDSALYLCASSLDSEYTEAFFGQGTRLTVV.

This clone was counted once. This rearrangement joins TRBV5-6 to TRBJ2-5; D might be TRBD2 (5 bases). The J call is in doubt because the DNA end fits TRBJ2-7 better. Germline V gene data show CDR1 as SGHDT and CDR2 as YYEEEE. This CDR3 has 12 residues. CDR3 sequence: CASSLGGYEQYF. The DNA for the CDR3 is TGTGCCAGCAGCTTGGGAGGGTACGAGCAGTACTTC.

This chain links TRBV7-9 with TRBJ2-2, with 12 nucleotides matching TRBD2. The trim removed 6 bases at V and 5 bases at J, leaving 16 bases unmatched. The CDR3 is made up of 19 amino acids. Germline V gene lookup returns CDR1 SEHNR and CDR2 FQNEAQ (reference sequence). Here the CDR3 DNA reads TGTGCCAGCAGAAACCCGGGACTAGCGGGCCCGTTGAAAACCGGGGAGCTGTTTTTT. Translation gives CASRNPGLAGPLKTGELFF.

This CDR3 reads CASSTAGQGDRTGELFF. DNA of the CDR3: TGTGCCAGCAGCACCGCTGGACAGGGGGATCGAACCGGGGAGCTGTTTTTT. The chain couples TRBV5-4 to TRBJ2-2, with TRBD1 matching 10 bases. The CDR3 is 17 residues long. Germline values: CDR1 SGHNT, CDR2 YYREEE (reference sequence). The V and J ends lost 4 bases and 5 bases, in that order; junction bases with no gene match: 11.

This sequence joins TRBV27 and TRBJ2-1; 16 nucleotides agree with TRBD2. The germline CDR1 and CDR2 sequences are MNHEY and SMNVEV (reference sequence). With 3 bases clipped from V and 0 bases from J, the junction kept 5 bases outside the gene matches. The CDR3 contains 19 residues. This chain's CDR3 is CASSFKGLAGGSSYNEQFF. DNA of the CDR3: TGTGCCAGCAGTTTTAAGGGACTAGCGGGGGGGAGCTCCTACAATGAGCAGTTCTTC.

The chain recombines TRBV18 with TRBJ2-7; D may be TRBD1 (5 bases). Germline CDR1 is KGHSH and CDR2 is LQKENI. Trimming left V 6 bases short and J 3 bases short, with 6 bases between. CDR3 length equals 11 residues. This CDR3 reads CASSTDYEQYF. DNA of the CDR3: TGTGCCAGCTCGACAGACTACGAGCAGTACTTC.

CDR3 in DNA: TGTGCCAGCAGTCCAGGGGGATTCACTGAAGCTTTCTTT. Translated: CASSPGGFTEAFF. The chain employs TRBV6-5 and TRBJ1-1; 7 nucleotides match TRBD1. CDR1 and CDR2 from the germline V gene are MNHEY and SVGAGI. The CDR3 totals 13 residues. With V trimmed by 5 bases and J by 4 bases, 4 bases remained unmatched.

CDR3 nucleotides: TGTGCCAGCAGCATTCCGGTGGAAGCGGGGGGACGCACAGATACGCAGTATTTT. Its translation: CASSIPVEAGGRTDTQYF. The chain has TRBV11-2 and TRBJ2-3; the match to TRBD2 covers 9 bases. The germline gives CDR1 SGHAT, CDR2 FQNNGV. The V gene end was trimmed by 5 bases and the J gene end by 1 base; junction bases not matched to a gene: 13. The CDR3 contains 18 residues.

The sample holds many counts of this clone. The chain carries TRBV5-1 and TRBJ1-2, with 7 bases identical to TRBD1. This CDR3 comprises 13 residues. V dropped 0 bases and J dropped 8; count of bases not matched to a gene: 4. Germline lookup yields CDR1 SGHRS and CDR2 YFSETQ. CDR3 sequence: CASSLGGTVGYTF. In nucleotides, the CDR3 is TGCGCCAGCAGCTTGGGAGGGACAGTCGGCTACACCTTC.